Listed here are 22 T cell receptor beta chains from one sample, sequenced in a study of identical twins. TCRdb re-analysed the 5' RACE reads in MiXCR, keeping a single row per CDR3 protein. The sample includes about 530,000 distinct CDR3 sequences, approximately 20% of them seen just once. The same sample was also used in a study of yellow fever vaccine responses in identical twins.

The sample comprised CD4+ T cells sorted from blood. The origin of the receptors is a woman between 18 and 29 years old in good health.

This clonotype occurred a few times. The CDR3 region is CASILSGTAEAFF. The CDR3 DNA follows: TGTGCCAGCATCCTCTCCGGGACAGCTGAAGCTTTCTTT. The chain employs TRBV6-6 and TRBJ1-1, with 7 bases lining up with TRBD1. V shed 7 bases, J shed 6 bases, and the junction held 8 bases outside the gene matches. CDR3 length equals 13 residues. The germline CDR1 and CDR2 sequences are MNHNY and SVGAGI (reference sequence).

A few counts support this clonotype. The CDR3 loop is CSARISGNLKLFF. CDR3 DNA sequence: TGCAGTGCTAGAATTTCGGGAAATCTAAAACTGTTTTTT. The V call is TRBV20-1, the J call TRBJ1-4, with D unclear. Germline loops: CDR1 DFQATT, CDR2 SNEGSKA (reference sequence). V was trimmed by 2 bases and J by 10 bases, leaving 14 bases between them. The CDR3 is 13 residues long.

The chain joins TRBV2 to TRBJ2-7, with D possibly called TRBD1 or TRBD2 (5 bases each). CDR1 SNHLY and CDR2 FYNNEI come from the germline V gene. V lost 8 bases to trimming and J lost 4 bases, with 12 bases between them. The CDR3 has 12 amino acids. Here the CDR3 reads CASLGVGYEQYF. In DNA form, the CDR3 reads TGTGCCAGCCTGGGGGTCGGATACGAGCAGTACTTC.

The table lists this clonotype with a few counts. The rearrangement links TRBV14 to TRBJ2-1, with 10 bases lining up with TRBD1. The CDR3 length is 15 residues. The germline CDR1 and CDR2 sequences are SGHDN and FVKESK. Germline trimming cut 4 bases from V and 10 bases from J; bases unmatched to any gene: 10. CDR3 DNA sequence: TGTGCCAGCAGCCTCGGACAGGGGGGGCTTTTAGAGCAGTTCTTC. This translates into CASSLGQGGLLEQFF.

The CDR3 here is CSARGGAGHSYNEQFF. The CDR3 nucleotides are TGCAGTGCTAGAGGTGGGGCGGGGCACTCCTACAATGAGCAGTTCTTC. The rearrangement links TRBV20-1 to TRBJ2-1, with D tentatively TRBD2 (6 bases). CDR3 length: 16 residues. In germline, CDR1 is DFQATT, CDR2 SNEGSKA (reference sequence). The V and J ends lost 1 base and 0 bases respectively, with 13 bases between them.

This clonotype was recorded many times. This sequence joins TRBV12-3 or TRBV12-4 and TRBJ1-4, with 7 bases identical to TRBD1. V lost 6 bases, J lost 8 bases, and 6 bases stayed unmatched. The CDR3 loop spans 13 amino acids. The DNA for the CDR3 is TGTGCCAGCAGCATGACAGGGAGCGAAAAACTGTTTTTT. Residues: CASSMTGSEKLFF.

This clonotype came up a few times. The genes are TRBV7-2 and TRBJ2-1; 7 nucleotides line up with TRBD1. Germline V gene lookup returns CDR1 SGHTA and CDR2 FQGNSA. Losses at the gene ends were 5 bases for V and 3 bases for J; bases not matched to a gene: 10. The CDR3 has 16 residues. The CDR3 region has the DNA TGTGCCAGCAGCAAATCGACAGGGCTAATCTACAATGAGCAGTTCTTC. Residues: CASSKSTGLIYNEQFF.

The V and J genes are TRBV12-3 or TRBV12-4 and TRBJ2-3; 9 nucleotides align to TRBD2. The CDR3 is 16 amino acids. Unmatched junction bases numbered 6, after V lost 5 bases and J lost 0 bases. The CDR3 spells CASSATSGVSTDTQYF. Here the CDR3 DNA reads TGTGCCAGCAGTGCGACTAGCGGAGTTAGCACAGATACGCAGTATTTT.

This clonotype was observed a few times. The V gene is TRBV12-3 or TRBV12-4, the J gene TRBJ1-5; perhaps TRBD1 as D (5 bases). V was cut by 6 bases and J by 9 bases, with 18 bases left in between. The CDR3 is made up of 14 amino acids. The CDR3 DNA follows: TGTGCCAGCAGGCTGGGACTTGCGGGTACGCCCCAGCATTTT. It translates to CASRLGLAGTPQHF.

This clonotype was seen only a few times. V gene TRBV10-3 combines with J gene TRBJ1-6; possible D gene TRBD1, 5 bases. The germline V gene encodes CDR1 ENHRY and CDR2 SYGVKD. The V end was cut by 3 bases, the J end by 11 bases, with 11 bases between. The CDR3 is 13 residues long. CDR3 in amino acids: CAISDGQTTPLHF. CDR3 sequence (DNA): TGTGCCATCAGTGACGGACAAACGACACCCCTCCACTTT.

A remark on this clonotype: One end of the junction varies from germline; a read error may be responsible. The V call is TRBV24-1, the J call TRBJ1-5; no clear D. CDR3 length: 14 amino acids. CDR1 and CDR2 (germline): KGHDR, SFDVKD. CDR3 coding DNA: TGTGCCACCAGTGATCCATACGCGGCTCAGCACCAGCATTTT. The encoded protein is CATSDPYAAQHQHF.

V usage is TRBV24-1 and J usage is TRBJ2-1; 7 bases match TRBD2. CDR3 length equals 16 residues. In germline, CDR1 is KGHDR, CDR2 SFDVKD. The ends lost 2 bases at V and 3 bases at J; junction bases unmatched: 6. CDR3 coding DNA: TGTGCCACCAGTGATTCGGCGGGAGTAAACTACAATGAGCAGTTCTTC. It specifies CATSDSAGVNYNEQFF.

The chain employs TRBV6-1 and TRBJ2-7; 10 bases match TRBD2. Trimming took 6 bases from V and 4 from J; bases not matched to a gene: 9. The CDR3 has 15 amino acids. Germline V gene sequence: CDR1 MNHNS, CDR2 SASEGT. DNA of the CDR3: TGTGCCAGCAGACCCAGAGGACTAGCGGATTACGAGCAGTACTTC. Translating it yields CASRPRGLADYEQYF.

The chain is built from TRBV6-5 and TRBJ1-2, with D hard to call. Trimming removed 8 bases at V and 4 bases at J, with 11 bases between. CDR3 length: 12 amino acids. Germline CDR1 and CDR2: MNHEY and SVGAGI. The CDR3: CASCLAGYGYTF. The CDR3 region has the DNA TGTGCCAGCTGCCTGGCAGGCTATGGCTACACCTTC.

This clonotype has only a few counts. This chain connects TRBV2 to TRBJ2-3, with 11 bases that match TRBD2. Trimming at V came to 7 bases and at J to 0 bases, leaving 3 bases not matched to a gene. The germline V gene encodes CDR1 SNHLY and CDR2 FYNNEI. CDR3 size: 15 residues. In DNA form, the CDR3 reads TGTGCCAGCACGCTAGCGGGGGGAAGCACAGATACGCAGTATTTT. Protein product: CASTLAGGSTDTQYF.

This clonotype was observed a single time. The chain couples TRBV5-1 to TRBJ2-5; TRBD2 is a possible D gene (5 bases). The germline V gene has CDR1 SGHRS and CDR2 YFSETQ. The V end was cut by 6 bases, the J end by 5 bases, with 14 bases between. CDR3 size: 13 residues. CDR3 DNA sequence: TGCGCCAGCAACCAGCGGAGTGATGAGACCCAGTACTTC. Its translation: CASNQRSDETQYF.

The chain combines TRBV7-8 with TRBJ2-7; 9 bases agree with TRBD1. The germline V gene encodes CDR1 SGHVS and CDR2 FQNEAQ. J lost 6 bases, V lost 5 bases, and 8 bases had no gene match. This CDR3 is 14 amino acids long. CDR3: CASSEGQGGSEQYF. In nucleotides, the CDR3 is TGTGCCAGCAGCGAGGGACAGGGAGGTTCCGAGCAGTACTTC.

The chain has TRBV19 and TRBJ2-6; D unclear. V dropped 5 bases and J dropped 2 bases, with 16 bases sitting between them. This CDR3 is built from 17 residues. The germline gives CDR1 LNHDA, CDR2 SQIVND (reference sequence). The CDR3 is CASSSPPVTPGANVLTF. CDR3 coding DNA: TGTGCCAGTAGTTCACCGCCCGTAACGCCTGGGGCCAACGTCCTGACTTTC. The whole variable domain, filled in from reference TRBV19 and TRBJ2-6, reads DGGITQSPKYLFRKEGQNVTLSCEQNLNHDAMYWYRQDPGQGLRLIYYSQIVNDFQKGDIAEGYSVSREKKESFPLTVTSAQKNPTAFYLCASSSPPVTPGANVLTFGAGSRLTVL.

J is TRBJ2-4 and V is TRBV24-1, with TRBD1 matching 9 bases. Germline trimming cut 3 bases from V and 5 bases from J; bases unmatched to any gene: 4. This CDR3 region has 15 residues. Germline assignment: CDR1 KGHDR and CDR2 SFDVKD. The chain's CDR3 is CATSDAGQGQNIQYF. In DNA, the CDR3 is TGTGCCACCAGTGATGCCGGACAGGGGCAAAACATTCAGTACTTC.

This chain connects TRBV15 to TRBJ2-5, with 10 bases fitting TRBD1. The CDR3 totals 15 residues. CDR1 and CDR2 from the germline V gene are LNHNV and YYDKDF (reference sequence). The V segment lost 0 bases and the J segment 5 bases; nucleotides outside the gene matches: 3. The CDR3 nucleotides read TGTGCCACCAGCAGAGAGACAGGGGGCCTTGAGACCCAGTACTTC. Amino acid sequence: CATSRETGGLETQYF.

This clonotype occurred a few times. The chain employs TRBV20-1 and TRBJ2-5, with 11 bases aligning to TRBD2. CDR3 length: 14 amino acids. Trimming removed 6 bases from V and 6 bases from J; junction bases left unmatched: 9. Germline V gene data show CDR1 as DFQATT and CDR2 as SNEGSKA (reference sequence). The CDR3 DNA is TGCAGTGCAACACTAGCGGGAGAGGAGAAGACCCAGTACTTC. Translating gives CSATLAGEEKTQYF.

The chain couples TRBV6-5 to TRBJ1-1; unclear D gene. Germline values: CDR1 MNHEY, CDR2 SVGAGI. The CDR3 runs 12 residues. Trimming stripped 5 bases from V and 4 bases from J, with 8 bases between. The DNA of the CDR3 is TGTGCCAGCAGTAACTTCGTCACTGAAGCTTTCTTT. Translated, it gives CASSNFVTEAFF.